This TCR beta chain was captured in a study of identical twins. With no exceptions, donors were healthy Caucasians. TCRdb re-called the 5' RACE reads through MiXCR, storing one row per CDR3 protein. The sample consists of hundreds of thousands of distinct CDR3 sequences, roughly 20% of them appearing once. Germline values: CDR1 MNHEY, CDR2 SMNVEV (reference sequence). The length of the CDR3 is 16 residues. Trimming stripped 4 bases from V and 2 bases from J, with 18 bases between. A further study also used this sample, focusing on T cells expressing NK-cell markers. That study reports: There were seven HCMV-seropositive donors and one seronegative donor among the eight sequenced.

The receptor was derived from a woman aged 18-35 years in good health. The chain couples TRBV27 to TRBJ2-7; unclear D gene. Sequenced input: PBMCs. Written as DNA, the CDR3 is TGTGCCAGCAGTTCCCGACATACTATGAATGCCTACGAGCAGTACTTC. Protein: CASSSRHTMNAYEQYF.